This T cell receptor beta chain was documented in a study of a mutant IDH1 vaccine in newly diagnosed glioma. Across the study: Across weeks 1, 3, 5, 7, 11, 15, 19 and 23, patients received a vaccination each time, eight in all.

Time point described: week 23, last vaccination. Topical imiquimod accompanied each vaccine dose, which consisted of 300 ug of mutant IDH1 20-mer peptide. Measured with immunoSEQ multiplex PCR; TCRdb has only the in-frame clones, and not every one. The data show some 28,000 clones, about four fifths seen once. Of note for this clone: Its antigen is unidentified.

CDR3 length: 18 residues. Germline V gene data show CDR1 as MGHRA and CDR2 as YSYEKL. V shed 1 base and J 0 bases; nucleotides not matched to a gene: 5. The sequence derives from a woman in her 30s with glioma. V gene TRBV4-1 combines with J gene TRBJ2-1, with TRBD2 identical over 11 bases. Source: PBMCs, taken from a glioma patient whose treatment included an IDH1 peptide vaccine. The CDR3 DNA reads TGCGCCAGCAGCCAAGCTAGCGGGGGGCCCCCCTCCTACAATGAGCAGTTCTTC. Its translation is CASSQASGGPPSYNEQFF.